The sequence of this TCR beta chain was determined in a study of beta chain features in type 1 diabetes. Whole-study context: The patient and healthy donor groups were comparable for age, gender and cell yields. Points from the study as a whole: Moderate yet significant TCRB CDR3 shortening was seen in Type 1 diabetes patients in all four CD4+ subsets. Among type 1 diabetes patients, VDJ junctions had fewer insertions and more deletions. Among patients, naive, central memory and Treg TCRB repertoires appeared more similar than among healthy donors.

A few counts support this clone. What it recognizes is unknown. This CDR3 is 14 amino acids long. V shed 0 bases and J shed 6 bases, with 12 bases lying between them. CDR1 is GTSNPN and CDR2 is SVGIG in the germline V gene (reference sequence). The authors reverse transcribed all of the isolated RNA, so sequencing captured expressed TCRB transcripts. Approximately 3.6 million reads, on average, came from each naive, central memory and regulatory T cell sample. Some clones are missing from TCRdb's copy, which holds only in-frame ones; the method was immunoSEQ multiplex PCR. The sample carries hundreds of thousands of clones, approximately 16% recorded once.

V usage is TRBV30 and J usage is TRBJ1-5, with D unclear. This TCR was sampled from a man aged 18 to 35 with type 1 diabetes. Specimen: naive CD4+ T cells from blood. In DNA form, the CDR3 reads TGTGCCTGGAGTGTCGGAGGCAATTTTCAGCCCCAGCATTTT. Protein product: CAWSVGGNFQPQHF.